What follows is one T cell receptor beta chain and its context. This clone has just a few counts. Its antigen remains unidentified. No base quality values were provided; no much bigger clone lies one nucleotide off. The data stem from a study of CD8+ T cells in alopecia areata listed by TCRdb under 2018. Concerning the study at large: Treated patients were enrolled in an open-label pilot trial of oral tofacitinib at 5 to 10 mg twice daily for moderate-to-severe alopecia areata. Tofacitinib was given for 6 to 18 months, followed by 6 months of follow-up off drug to assess delayed response and recurrence. For the treated patients, the SALT score, which quantifies what percentage of scalp surface area is affected, served as the measure of disease severity. The study used high-throughput TCRbeta sequencing to examine T cell clonal expansion in alopecia areata, in both the C3H/HeJ mouse model and human patients. Scalp tissue and sorted CD4+ and CD8+ peripheral blood T cells from patchy and totalis/universalis alopecia areata patients and from healthy controls were covered by human TCRbeta sequencing. Biopsies were taken from tofacitinib-treated patients at baseline and at 4 and 24 weeks of treatment, and a later scalp biopsy was taken in several of the tofacitinib-treated patients. Clonality in the scalp was compared among normal scalp (n=4), patchy alopecia areata scalp (n=8), and alopecia totalis/universalis scalp (n=8). RNA was extracted with the PAXgene miRNA kit for fixed scalp, the miRNeasy kit for PBMCs, and the RNeasy kit for mouse skin. TCRbeta CDR3 regions were amplified by immunoSEQ multiplex PCR using 35 Vbeta forward and 13 Jbeta reverse primers. Findings and caveats that apply to the study as a whole: Tofacitinib significantly decreased scalp clonality and the number of expanded CD8+ clones among the top 100 scalp clones. Shared TCR sequences between patients were less evident than in mice, which may be partly attributable to HLA diversity in the patient population. Compared with normal scalp, lesional scalp had higher clonality and more expanded CD8+ clones, particularly in alopecia totalis/universalis, a pattern that suggests antigenic drive. Many expanded lesional clones persisted in scalp and blood during tofacitinib treatment, which may partly explain relapse after stopping treatment. The treated cohort was small, with a single nonresponder, so links between baseline CD8+ expansion and response need larger studies. Unlike mouse skin, where gammadelta T cells dominate, normal human skin contains resident alphabeta T cells that get sequenced too, which complicates analysis of the scalp TCR repertoire.

The library relied on the immunoSEQ multiplex PCR assay. For TCR sequencing, RNA was extracted from every sample and reverse transcribed into cDNA to serve as template. First-strand cDNA was synthesized using SuperScript III with a 2:1 mix of oligo-dT and random hexamers. A synthetic immune receptor repertoire was used to measure amplification bias, and any remaining bias was corrected computationally. In the authors' own workflow: Raw reads were preprocessed to remove errors, and CDR3 was defined according to IMGT conventions as the region from the conserved cysteine to phenylalanine. Clonality was computed as 1 minus the Shannon entropy, with the entropy normalized by log2 of the number of productive unique TCRs. Whether each scalp clone was CD4 or CD8 was inferred by checking scalp TCRbeta sequences against the CD4 and CD8 repertoires from sorted blood. This is the immuneACCESS table as TCRdb keeps it, with only in-frame sequences that have V and J called. A part of the clones is gone; compared with another copy, unresolved V genes explain less than half, and the rest is unexplained. V, J and clone size reflect that table, while D and trimming were determined from the DNA. This sample is represented by about 120,000 clones; around 56% of them were singletons. Approximately 0.5% of the sample comes from the top ten.

The CDR3 goes from the cysteine to the phenylalanine over 13 residues. Only the CDR3 part of the read is kept: 39 bases, read in frame from the first base. The CDR1 and CDR2 encoded by the germline V gene are KGHSH and LQKENI. At the junction V is shortened by 3 bases and J by 6 bases, with 10 bases in between. The time point label corresponds to: about 4 weeks on oral tofacitinib. This specimen's treatment or condition label, interpreted: oral pan-JAK inhibitor, 5-10 mg twice daily. Lesional scalp punch biopsies and peripheral blood were obtained from alopecia areata patients. PBMCs were isolated by density centrifugation and stained for CD3, CD4 and CD8, and CD4+ and CD8+ T cells were sorted on a FACSAria.

The chain couples TRBV18 to TRBJ2-3; the D segment may tentatively be TRBD1 or TRBD2, each giving 6 matched bases. Sequences were derived from CD4+ T cells sorted from blood, sampled at week 4, from a patient treated with tofacitinib. The clonotype was recovered from a human donor with alopecia areata. In nucleotide form, the sequence is TGTGCCAGCTCACCCGGAGGGGGGGATACGCAGTATTTT. The resulting protein is CASSPGGGDTQYF. The variable domain in full, with residues beyond the CDR3 obtained from the reference TRBV18 and TRBJ2-3 genes, is NAGVMQNPRHLVRRRGQEARLRCSPMKGHSHVYWYRQLPEEGLKFMVYLQKENIIDESGMPKERFSAEFPKEGPSILRIQQVVRGDSAAYFCASSPGGGDTQYFGPGTRLTVL.